These 17 T cell receptor beta chains came from one sample sequenced in a study of identifying expanded T cells in peripheral blood. This table comes from immunoSEQ multiplex PCR, and its TCRdb copy is limited to in-frame clones, with some not included. The data hold 85,000 to 100,000 clones, with approximately 88% observed a single time. Material for sequencing was blood. Receptor source: a person aged 18 to 70 in good health.

The rearrangement joins TRBV28 to TRBJ2-2; D may be TRBD1 (6 bases). The germline CDR1 and CDR2 sequences are MDHEN and SYDVKM. The germline V and J ends were trimmed by 2 bases and 5 bases, with 15 bases remaining between them. CDR3 length: 16 residues. CDR3 residues: CASSLGANRVTGELFF. For the CDR3, the DNA is TGTGCCAGCAGTTTAGGTGCGAACAGGGTGACCGGGGAGCTGTTTTTT. Together with reference TRBV28 and TRBJ2-2, the CDR3 gives the full variable domain: DVKVTQSSRYLVKRTGEKVFLECVQDMDHENMFWYRQDPGLGLRLIYFSYDVKMKEKGDIPEGYSVSREKKERFSLILESASTNQTSMYLCASSLGANRVTGELFFGEGSRLTVL.

V and J are TRBV10-3 and TRBJ2-1, with 10 bases that match TRBD2. CDR3 length equals 18 residues. CDR1 is ENHRY, CDR2 SYGVKD, per germline. V lost 3 bases to trimming and J lost 0 bases; unmatched junction nucleotides: 8. In DNA, the CDR3 is TGTGCCATCAGTGAAGGTAGCGGGGGGCCGAGCTCCTACAATGAGCAGTTCTTC. Translated: CAISEGSGGPSSYNEQFF.

This clone came up a few times. This chain links TRBV20-1 with TRBJ1-6; no reliable D call. The germline gives CDR1 DFQATT, CDR2 SNEGSKA (reference sequence). V was trimmed by 3 bases and J by 8 bases, leaving 5 bases between them. The CDR3 totals 11 residues. The CDR3 DNA reads TGCAGTGCTAGGGACGATTCACCCCTCCACTTT. This translates into CSARDDSPLHF.

This sequence joins TRBV4-1 and TRBJ1-3, with TRBD1 matching over 8 bases. J gave up 2 bases and V 2 bases, and 5 bases lay outside the gene matches. The CDR3 length is 16 residues. Looked up from germline, CDR1 is MGHRA and CDR2 is YSYEKL. The CDR3 DNA is TGCGCCAGCAGCCAACCGACAGGGGACCCTGGAAACACCATATATTTT. As protein: CASSQPTGDPGNTIYF.

The chain employs TRBV28 and TRBJ2-1; D may be TRBD1 (5 bases). The germline V and J ends were trimmed by 5 bases and 13 bases, with 18 bases remaining between them. The CDR3 length is 13 residues. Germline CDR1 is MDHEN and CDR2 is SYDVKM. The CDR3 protein is CASSRQGSGRQFF. CDR3 sequence (DNA): TGTGCCAGCAGTAGGCAGGGATCGGGCCGACAGTTCTTC.

This chain connects TRBV6-4 to TRBJ2-1; TRBD2 is a possible D gene (5 bases). The germline V and J ends were trimmed by 3 bases and 5 bases, with 11 bases remaining between them. The CDR3 contains 14 residues. The germline V gene has CDR1 MRHNA and CDR2 SNTAGT. The CDR3 nucleotides read TGTGCCAGCAGTGAAAGTAGCGAAAACAATGAGCAGTTCTTC. Amino acids: CASSESSENNEQFF.

The V gene is TRBV11-1, the J gene TRBJ2-3; D remains ambiguous. Germline CDR1 and CDR2: SGHAT and FQDESV (reference sequence). CDR3 size: 12 residues. Trimming took 1 base from V and 2 from J, leaving 1 base between them. The CDR3 sequence: CASSLVTDTQYF. Here the CDR3 DNA reads TGTGCCAGCAGCTTAGTCACAGATACGCAGTATTTT.

This clone was recorded a few times. This chain uses TRBV11-2 with TRBJ2-1; 7 bases agree with TRBD2. V was pared by 0 bases and J by 8 bases, with 7 bases of the junction left unmatched. The germline V gene has CDR1 SGHAT and CDR2 FQNNGV. This CDR3 spans 15 amino acids. The CDR3 DNA reads as TGTGCCAGCAGCTTAGAGGGAGGGCATACATATGAGCAGTTCTTC. Its protein is CASSLEGGHTYEQFF.

The chain recombines TRBV14 with TRBJ2-7; D ambiguous. The CDR3 runs 13 residues. The germline gives CDR1 SGHDN, CDR2 FVKESK. Trimming cost V 0 bases and J 5 bases, with 8 bases left between them. The CDR3 DNA reads as TGTGCCAGCAGCCAAGATCGAAGGGACGAGCAGTACTTC. This gives the protein CASSQDRRDEQYF.

The chain couples TRBV5-1 to TRBJ1-6; D unclear. The CDR3 consists of 14 residues. CDR1 and CDR2 from the germline V gene are SGHRS and YFSETQ. Trimming cost V 0 bases and J 8 bases, with 9 bases left between them. CDR3 loop: CASSLASRDSPLHF. The CDR3 DNA is TGCGCCAGCAGCTTGGCCTCGCGTGATTCACCCCTCCACTTT.

This rearrangement joins TRBV10-2 to TRBJ1-4; 7 bases are shared with TRBD1. J gave up 8 bases and V 0 bases, and 12 bases lay outside the gene matches. The CDR3 has 17 residues. Germline V gene sequence: CDR1 WSHSY, CDR2 SAAADI. In DNA form, the CDR3 reads TGCGCCAGCAGTGAGTCGACTCCCCAGGGGGTTAAGGAAAAACTGTTTTTT. Encoded protein: CASSESTPQGVKEKLFF.

The chain recombines TRBV30 with TRBJ2-7; tentatively, D is TRBD1 (5 bases). Trimming left V 0 bases short and J 0 bases short, with 6 bases between. The germline V gene encodes CDR1 GTSNPN and CDR2 SVGIG (reference sequence). CDR3 size: 13 residues. The CDR3 bases are TGTGCCTGGAGTGTAGACAGCTCCTACGAGCAGTACTTC. It specifies CAWSVDSSYEQYF. The entire variable domain, with the rest obtained from reference TRBV30 and TRBJ2-7, is as follows: SQTIHQWPATLVQPVGSPLSLECTVEGTSNPNLYWYRQAAGRGLQLLFYSVGIGQISSEVPQNLSASRPQDRQFILSSKKLLLSDSGFYLCAWSVDSSYEQYFGPGTRLTVT.

This chain links TRBV6-1 with TRBJ2-3; tentative D call: TRBD2 (7 bases). V lost 0 bases and J lost 7, with 11 bases in between. The CDR3 loop spans 14 amino acids. Germline assignment: CDR1 MNHNS and CDR2 SASEGT. CDR3 region: CASSEAGGGNTQYF. The DNA for the CDR3 is TGTGCCAGCAGTGAAGCGGGAGGGGGAAATACGCAGTATTTT.

J is TRBJ2-5 and V is TRBV15; D gene ambiguous. V was trimmed by 0 bases and J by 5 bases, leaving 10 bases between them. CDR1 is LNHNV, CDR2 YYDKDF, per germline (reference sequence). The CDR3 runs to 14 residues. The CDR3 loop reads CATSRDVSGETQYF. The CDR3 DNA reads TGTGCCACCAGCAGAGATGTGAGTGGCGAGACCCAGTACTTC.

The J gene is TRBJ1-1, the V gene TRBV6-5, with a weak D call TRBD1 (5 bases). This CDR3 has 13 amino acids. Germline CDR1 is MNHEY and CDR2 is SVGAGI. The V gene lost 6 bases and the J gene lost 4 bases, with 12 bases spanning the gap. Here the CDR3 reads CASRGPGGTEAFF. CDR3 DNA: TGTGCCAGCAGGGGGCCCGGGGGCACTGAAGCTTTCTTT.

The chain joins TRBV6-1 to TRBJ2-1; 10 nucleotides agree with TRBD2. CDR3 size: 15 residues. V dropped 1 base and J dropped 5; count of bases not matched to a gene: 2. In germline, CDR1 is MNHNS, CDR2 SASEGT. This CDR3 is CASSEGTSGHNEQFF. CDR3 nucleotides: TGTGCCAGCAGTGAAGGGACTAGCGGCCACAATGAGCAGTTCTTC.

The gene calls are TRBV4-3 and TRBJ2-7; D is perhaps TRBD2 (5 bases). V shed 0 bases and J shed 1 base, with 7 bases lying between them. This CDR3 contains 14 residues. Germline lookup yields CDR1 LGHNA and CDR2 YSLEER. Here the CDR3 DNA reads TGCGCCAGCAGCCAAGATTGGAGGTCCTACGAGCAGTACTTC. Its translation: CASSQDWRSYEQYF.